The present T cell receptor beta chain was sequenced within a study of cytomegalovirus exposure and HLA in healthy donors. Both 60 Vbeta primers and 13 Jbeta primers went into the PCR. Profiled with immunoSEQ multiplex PCR; TCRdb holds only in-frame clones, not every one. This sample's clone table lists about 140,000 clones. The source material was PBMCs. The receptor was isolated from a male donor in good health and CMV-seronegative.

CDR3 coding DNA: TGTGCCAGCAGCTCGACAGAGTGGGGGAACACTGAAGCTTTCTTT. It translates to CASSSTEWGNTEAFF. The rearrangement uses TRBV5-4 and TRBJ1-1; a possible D gene is TRBD1 (5 bases). Germline CDR1 and CDR2: SGHNT and YYREEE (reference sequence). The V gene lost 3 bases and the J gene lost 1 base, with 13 bases spanning the gap. The CDR3 covers 15 residues. The entire variable domain, with the rest obtained from reference TRBV5-4 and TRBJ1-1, is as follows: ETGVTQSPTHLIKTRGQQVTLRCSSQSGHNTVSWYQQALGQGPQFIFQYYREEENGRGNFPPRFSGLQFPNYSSELNVNALELDDSALYLCASSSTEWGNTEAFFGQGTRLTVV.